The 5 T cell receptor beta chains below come from one sample, sequenced in a study of T cells expressing NK-cell markers. TCRdb re-called the 5' RACE reads and catalogs CDR3 proteins one per entry, DNA excluded. The repertoire table contains 550,000 to 600,000 distinct CDR3 sequences. Sequencing used blood T cells: a sorted CD56 or NKG2C T cell subset, CD4+ or CD8+ T cells, or bulk PBMC T cells (not recorded which). The receptors were sampled from a man aged 18 to 29 in good health.

The V call is TRBV20-1, the J call TRBJ2-1; lacking DNA, the TRBD2 call made by TCRdb goes unchecked. The CDR3 has 15 amino acids. Germline V gene data show CDR1 as DFQATT and CDR2 as SNEGSKA (reference sequence). The chain's CDR3 is CSASRDSNPYNEQFF.

The chain carries TRBV7-3 and TRBJ2-1; the TCRdb call, TRBD1, lacks DNA for checking. This CDR3 contains 12 residues. CDR1 SGHTA and CDR2 FQGTGA come from the germline V gene. CDR3 amino acids: CASSATTGGQFF.

V gene TRBV5-6 combines with J gene TRBJ2-1; TCRdb returns TRBD1, unconfirmable since there is no DNA. The CDR3 sequence is 15 residues long. The germline CDR1 and CDR2 sequences are SGHDT and YYEEEE. CDR3 loop: CASSGPGQGSNGQFF.

The rearrangement uses TRBV30 and TRBJ2-7; absent DNA, TCRdb's TRBD1 call cannot be checked. The CDR3 has 14 amino acids. Germline-derived CDR1 and CDR2 are GTSNPN and SVGIG (reference sequence). This chain's CDR3 is CAWRQWGGSYEQYF.

The CDR3 here is CASSPTSGRAVRNEQFF. The chain has TRBV5-4 and TRBJ2-1; checking the TCRdb D call of TRBD2 is not possible without DNA. CDR1 SGHNT and CDR2 YYREEE come from the germline V gene (reference sequence). The CDR3 runs to 17 residues.